A single sample is the source of the 32 T cell receptor beta chains below, sequenced in a study of T cells after yellow fever vaccination. TCRdb independently ran MiXCR on the 5' RACE reads; one entry per CDR3 protein. The table has about 69,000 distinct CDR3 sequences, about 6% seen once; the top ten hold around 2.2%. Sample: CD4+ T cells sorted from PBMCs, taken approximately 16 days after the first yellow fever vaccination. The origin of the receptors is a man aged 18 to 30 who received the YFV17D yellow fever vaccine.

This clonotype was counted at least ten times. J is TRBJ2-1 and V is TRBV11-2; 9 bases line up with TRBD1. With 4 bases clipped from V and 6 bases from J, the junction kept 10 bases outside the gene matches. The CDR3 is made up of 16 amino acids. Germline V gives CDR1 SGHAT, CDR2 FQNNGV. The CDR3 bases are TGTGCCAGCAGCTCCGGCGGGACAGGGTCGATCAATGAGCAGTTCTTC. Translated, it gives CASSSGGTGSINEQFF.

This clonotype showed up many times. The V call is TRBV7-6, the J call TRBJ2-3; D call uncertain. V was pared by 1 base and J by 2 bases, with 13 bases between. The CDR3 extends over 16 amino acids. Germline CDR1 SGHVS, CDR2 FNYEAQ. CDR3 nucleotides: TGTGCCAGCAGCTTAGGATTAGCCCTCCACACAGATACGCAGTATTTT. Protein: CASSLGLALHTDTQYF.

This clonotype was found many times. J is TRBJ2-3 and V is TRBV7-9; 7 bases are a match to TRBD1. V lost 5 bases to trimming and J lost 3 bases; unmatched junction nucleotides: 11. There are 16 residues in the CDR3. Germline V gives CDR1 SEHNR, CDR2 FQNEAQ (reference sequence). The CDR3 nucleotides read TGTGCCAGCAGCCCCGTACTTAGCAGGGGGACAGATACGCAGTATTTT. Its protein product is CASSPVLSRGTDTQYF.

Ten or more counts support this clonotype. CDR3 bases: TGTGCCAGCAGCTTACTAAGTCCCTACAATGAGCAGTTCTTC. Translating gives CASSLLSPYNEQFF. The chain has TRBV7-2 and TRBJ2-1; D call uncertain. The CDR3 runs to 14 residues. Trimming removed 2 bases at V and 2 bases at J, with 7 bases between. Per germline, CDR1 SGHTA and CDR2 FQGNSA.

In this sample, this clonotype turned up many times. V usage is TRBV12-3 or TRBV12-4 and J usage is TRBJ1-1; D gene ambiguous. This CDR3 comprises 14 residues. Between the trimmed V and J ends, which lost 3 bases and 1 base, there was a span of 9 bases. The CDR3 is CASSFMIRNTEAFF. The CDR3 DNA reads as TGTGCCAGCAGTTTTATGATCAGGAACACTGAAGCTTTCTTT.

This clonotype was seen a handful of times. The gene calls are TRBV12-3 or TRBV12-4 and TRBJ2-1; D might be TRBD2 (6 bases). Between the trimmed V and J ends, which lost 5 bases and 9 bases, there was a span of 20 bases. This CDR3 is 15 amino acids long. The CDR3 sequence is CASSPRLVKRGEQFF. CDR3 DNA sequence: TGTGCCAGCAGTCCGAGACTAGTTAAGAGGGGTGAGCAGTTCTTC.

This clonotype has at least ten counts. V and J are TRBV20-1 and TRBJ1-5; perhaps TRBD1 as D (5 bases). This CDR3 is built from 13 residues. Germline CDR1 is DFQATT and CDR2 is SNEGSKA (reference sequence). V was shortened by 6 bases and J by 5 bases, with 14 bases between the two germline ends. CDR3 bases: TGCAGTGCCCAAGGGACGGCGGATCAGCCCCAGCATTTT. As protein: CSAQGTADQPQHF.

This clonotype was seen many times. This chain links TRBV5-1 with TRBJ2-2; 7 bases are a match to TRBD1. This CDR3 has 15 residues. V trimming: 4 bases; J trimming: 5 bases; junction bases outside the gene matches: 8. The germline CDR1 and CDR2 sequences are SGHRS and YFSETQ. The CDR3 DNA is TGCGCCAGCAGCCCGGGACAGCTTCAGACCGGGGAGCTGTTTTTT. Protein product: CASSPGQLQTGELFF.

This clonotype appeared a few times. This rearrangement joins TRBV12-3 or TRBV12-4 to TRBJ1-6, with TRBD1 matching over 7 bases. With 5 bases clipped from V and 3 bases from J, the junction kept 4 bases outside the gene matches. The CDR3 consists of 15 residues. The CDR3 spells CASSLRTGYNSPLHF. The DNA of the CDR3 is TGTGCCAGCAGTCTTCGGACAGGCTATAATTCACCCCTCCACTTT.

This clonotype was detected ten times or more. The chain links TRBV11-2 to TRBJ1-1, with D unresolved. CDR1 is SGHAT, CDR2 FQNNGV, per germline. V was cut by 1 base and J by 1 base, with 16 bases left in between. This CDR3 has 17 amino acids. CDR3 in amino acids: CASSLGPLRTENTEAFF. For the CDR3, the DNA is TGTGCCAGCAGCTTAGGCCCTCTTAGAACCGAGAACACTGAAGCTTTCTTT. Full variable domain (remainder filled in from reference TRBV11-2 and TRBJ1-1): EAGVAQSPRYKIIEKRQSVAFWCNPISGHATLYWYQQILGQGPKLLIQFQNNGVVDDSQLPKDRFSAERLKGVDSTLKIQPAKLEDSAVYLCASSLGPLRTENTEAFFGQGTRLTVV.

This clonotype has a count of ten or more. V gene TRBV12-3 or TRBV12-4 combines with J gene TRBJ2-1; perhaps TRBD2 as D (6 bases). V was cut by 6 bases and J by 1 base, with 19 bases left in between. The CDR3 loop spans 17 amino acids. The CDR3 here is CASRLRVRGLSYNEQFF. CDR3 nucleotides: TGTGCCAGCAGGCTCCGTGTGCGGGGTTTGTCCTACAATGAGCAGTTCTTC.

This clonotype was detected many times. This sequence joins TRBV7-3 and TRBJ2-3, with TRBD1 matching 9 bases. This CDR3 has 15 amino acids. V trimming: 4 bases; J trimming: 2 bases; junction bases outside the gene matches: 4. Germline V gene sequence: CDR1 SGHTA, CDR2 FQGTGA. The CDR3 spells CASSSGQGYTDTQYF. Written as DNA, the CDR3 is TGTGCCAGCAGCTCGGGACAGGGATACACAGATACGCAGTATTTT.

Regarding this clonotype: A much larger clone lies one base from this, so it may be a read error. No conserved phenylalanine or tryptophan ends this CDR3, so it is likely a read error. The rearrangement links TRBV27 to TRBJ1-6, with D unclear. There are 13 residues in the CDR3. Germline V gives CDR1 MNHEY, CDR2 SMNVEV (reference sequence). V lost 2 bases, J lost 9 bases, and 8 bases lay in between. The CDR3 protein is CASSLQAGSPLHY. The CDR3 nucleotides read TGTGCCAGCAGTTTACAGGCGGGTTCACCCCTCCACTAT.

The chain joins TRBV12-3 or TRBV12-4 to TRBJ2-5; TRBD1 agrees at 8 bases. The CDR3 loop spans 19 amino acids. Trimming at V came to 10 bases and at J to 2 bases, leaving 24 bases not matched to a gene. The CDR3 DNA follows: TGTGCCATCTTTTCAGCCGGGACAGGCGGATCGAGGAGACAAGAGACCCAGTACTTC. Encoded protein: CAIFSAGTGGSRRQETQYF.

This clonotype showed up many times. The rearrangement joins TRBV5-1 to TRBJ2-2, with D unresolved. V was cut by 1 base and J by 6 bases, with 19 bases left in between. The CDR3 sequence is 17 residues long. Germline V gene lookup returns CDR1 SGHRS and CDR2 YFSETQ. CDR3 coding DNA: TGCGCCAGCAGCTTGTCGCCGGTACAGTCTCTGGCCGGGGAGCTGTTTTTT. The encoded protein is CASSLSPVQSLAGELFF.

In its sample, this clonotype was seen many times. The chain uses TRBV12-3 or TRBV12-4 and TRBJ2-1, with 7 bases identical to TRBD1. With V trimmed by 5 bases and J by 5 bases, 3 bases remained unmatched. This CDR3 has 13 amino acids. CDR3 coding DNA: TGTGCCAGCAGTCGGGACAGACACAATGAGCAGTTCTTC. This encodes CASSRDRHNEQFF.

This clonotype occurred many times. This chain links TRBV5-4 with TRBJ2-7; 12 bases match TRBD2. CDR1 and CDR2 (germline): SGHNT, YYREEE (reference sequence). The CDR3 contains 15 residues. Trimming took 4 bases from V and 5 from J; bases not matched to a gene: 7. The DNA for the CDR3 is TGTGCCAGCAGCACCCCTAGCGGGGGGGACAACGAGCAGTACTTC. Its translation: CASSTPSGGDNEQYF.

This clonotype was detected a few times. The chain couples TRBV9 to TRBJ1-2; D is unresolved. The CDR3 length is 15 residues. The V gene's germline CDR1 is SGDLS and CDR2 YYNGEE. V shed 3 bases and J shed 0 bases, with 12 bases lying between them. The CDR3 loop is CASSAQGSTNYGYTF. CDR3 sequence (DNA): TGTGCCAGCAGCGCCCAAGGTAGTACTAACTATGGCTACACCTTC.

This clonotype was picked up many times. The rearrangement joins TRBV29-1 to TRBJ2-5; 7 nucleotides agree with TRBD2. This CDR3 has 12 residues. Germline V lookup: CDR1 SQVTM, CDR2 ANQGSEA. Unmatched junction bases numbered 3, after V lost 4 bases and J lost 4 bases. As DNA, the CDR3 is TGCAGCGTTGGGACTAGTGGAGAGACCCAGTACTTC. It yields the protein CSVGTSGETQYF.

This clonotype was observed at least ten times. V gene TRBV27 combines with J gene TRBJ2-7; 7 bases match TRBD2. CDR3 size: 15 residues. In germline, CDR1 is MNHEY, CDR2 SMNVEV (reference sequence). V trimming: 6 bases; J trimming: 0 bases; junction bases outside the gene matches: 8. The CDR3 region has the DNA TGTGCCAGCAGCCGACGGGGGGAGAGCTCCTACGAGCAGTACTTC. Protein: CASSRRGESSYEQYF.

This clonotype occurred many times. The chain combines TRBV5-6 with TRBJ1-4; TRBD1 matches at 11 bases. The J segment lost 2 bases and the V segment lost 3 bases, leaving 0 bases of the junction unmatched. The V gene's germline CDR1 is SGHDT and CDR2 YYEEEE. The CDR3 contains 15 residues. CDR3 residues: CASSWTGGTNEKLFF. The CDR3 DNA reads as TGTGCCAGCAGCTGGACAGGGGGCACTAATGAAAAACTGTTTTTT. Drawing the rest from reference TRBV5-6 and TRBJ1-4, the complete variable domain is DAGVTQSPTHLIKTRGQQVTLRCSPKSGHDTVSWYQQALGQGPQFIFQYYEEEERQRGNFPDRFSGHQFPNYSSELNVNALLLGDSALYLCASSWTGGTNEKLFFGSGTQLSVL.

This clonotype was detected many times. This chain joins TRBV15 and TRBJ2-2; tentatively, D is TRBD2 (5 bases). The CDR3 has 13 residues. Germline lookup yields CDR1 LNHNV and CDR2 YYDKDF (reference sequence). Trimming pared 8 bases from V and 5 bases from J, leaving 12 bases between. This chain's CDR3 is CATGRGGTGELFF. CDR3 DNA sequence: TGTGCCACCGGGAGAGGTGGGACCGGGGAGCTGTTTTTT.

The table lists this clonotype with many counts. The genes are TRBV5-6 and TRBJ2-7; D ambiguous. The CDR3 has 16 residues. Per the germline V gene, CDR1 is SGHDT and CDR2 is YYEEEE. V was trimmed by 1 base and J by 1 base, leaving 15 bases between them. The CDR3 is CASSLSRSHMSYEQYV. The CDR3 nucleotides are TGTGCCAGCAGCTTGAGCCGAAGCCATATGTCCTACGAGCAGTACGTC.

This clonotype has a count of ten or more. This chain links TRBV7-6 with TRBJ1-2; 7 bases align to TRBD1. V trimming: 1 base; J trimming: 5 bases; junction bases outside the gene matches: 4. Looked up from germline, CDR1 is SGHVS and CDR2 is FNYEAQ. The CDR3 has 14 amino acids. In nucleotides, the CDR3 is TGTGCCAGCAGCTTAGACAGGGGAGGATATGGCTACACCTTC. Translation: CASSLDRGGYGYTF.

This clonotype has ten or more counts. CDR3 sequence: CATSRDGGGYTGELFF. The DNA for the CDR3 is TGTGCCACCAGCAGAGATGGAGGGGGCTACACCGGGGAGCTGTTTTTT. The J gene is TRBJ2-2, the V gene TRBV15; D perhaps matches TRBD1 (7 bases). The CDR3 contains 16 residues. Germline values: CDR1 LNHNV, CDR2 YYDKDF (reference sequence). V gave up 0 bases and J gave up 3 bases, with 11 bases separating them.

This clonotype was picked up many times. The chain carries TRBV18 and TRBJ2-1; D gene uncertain. Per the germline V gene, CDR1 is KGHSH and CDR2 is LQKENI. The CDR3 consists of 14 residues. Trimming cost V 4 bases and J 7 bases, with 14 bases left between them. The CDR3 DNA sequence: TGTGCCAGCTCACAATCGACTTCCGGGAATGAGCAGTTCTTC. Residues: CASSQSTSGNEQFF.

Of note for this clonotype: Since a much larger clone is just one base distant, this may be a read error. The chain joins TRBV12-3 or TRBV12-4 to TRBJ2-1, with 11 bases identical to TRBD2. The CDR3 spans 16 residues. The CDR3 protein is CVSRGSGGVSYNEQFF. CDR3 in DNA: TGTGTCAGCAGAGGTAGCGGGGGGGTATCCTACAATGAGCAGTTCTTC.

This clonotype came up a few times. The V gene is TRBV7-6, the J gene TRBJ2-3; TRBD1 or TRBD2 may be the D gene (5 bases each). This CDR3 has 17 amino acids. The germline V and J ends were trimmed by 2 bases and 1 base, with 16 bases remaining between them. The germline V gene has CDR1 SGHVS and CDR2 FNYEAQ. The CDR3: CASSLRVPGLGTDTQYF. The CDR3 DNA reads as TGTGCCAGCAGCTTAAGGGTGCCGGGGCTCGGCACAGATACGCAGTATTTT. The whole variable domain, remainder taken from reference TRBV7-6 and TRBJ2-3, is GAGVSQSPRYKVTKRGQDVALRCDPISGHVSLYWYRQALGQGPEFLTYFNYEAQQDKSGLPNDRFSAERPEGSISTLTIQRTEQRDSAMYRCASSLRVPGLGTDTQYFGPGTRLTVL.

This clonotype has a count of ten or more. This rearrangement joins TRBV20-1 to TRBJ1-5; D not resolved. The CDR3 extends over 12 amino acids. The germline gives CDR1 DFQATT, CDR2 SNEGSKA (reference sequence). Trimming stripped 3 bases from V and 7 bases from J, with 10 bases between. CDR3 in amino acids: CSASPIHQPQHF. The CDR3 nucleotides are TGCAGTGCTAGTCCGATTCACCAGCCCCAGCATTTT.

This clonotype was counted many times. The V gene is TRBV2, the J gene TRBJ2-7; 11 bases fit TRBD1. CDR1 and CDR2 from the germline V gene are SNHLY and FYNNEI. This CDR3 is 14 amino acids long. The V gene end was trimmed by 6 bases and the J gene end by 3 bases; junction bases not matched to a gene: 4. The DNA of the CDR3 is TGTGCCAGCAGACCCGGGACAGGGGGCTACGAGCAGTACTTC. Residues: CASRPGTGGYEQYF.

This clonotype was counted many times. The genes are TRBV5-1 and TRBJ1-2, with a tentative D call TRBD1 (5 bases). CDR3 size: 14 residues. Germline values: CDR1 SGHRS, CDR2 YFSETQ. The V gene lost 2 bases and the J gene lost 0 bases, with 8 bases spanning the gap. As DNA, the CDR3 is TGCGCCAGCAGCTTCGGGGGAACTAACTATGGCTACACCTTC. Translated: CASSFGGTNYGYTF.

This clonotype was counted ten times or more. The chain recombines TRBV5-4 with TRBJ2-5; 9 nucleotides match TRBD1. CDR1 and CDR2 (germline): SGHNT, YYREEE (reference sequence). This CDR3 has 14 amino acids. The V gene end was trimmed by 2 bases and the J gene end by 1 base; junction bases not matched to a gene: 0. The CDR3 DNA follows: TGTGCCAGCAGCTTACAGGGGGCCCAAGAGACCCAGTACTTC. Protein: CASSLQGAQETQYF.